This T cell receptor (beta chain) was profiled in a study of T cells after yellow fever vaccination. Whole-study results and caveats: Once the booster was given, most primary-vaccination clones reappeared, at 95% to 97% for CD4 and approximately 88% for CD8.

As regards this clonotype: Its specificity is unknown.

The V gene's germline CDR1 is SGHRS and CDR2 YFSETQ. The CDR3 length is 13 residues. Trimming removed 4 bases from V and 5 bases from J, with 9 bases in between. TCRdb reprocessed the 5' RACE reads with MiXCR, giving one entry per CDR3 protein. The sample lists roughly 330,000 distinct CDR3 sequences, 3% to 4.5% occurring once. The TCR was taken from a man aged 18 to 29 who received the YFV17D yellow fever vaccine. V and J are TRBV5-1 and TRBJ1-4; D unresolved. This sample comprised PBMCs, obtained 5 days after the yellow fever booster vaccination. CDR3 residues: CASSPAQNEKLFF. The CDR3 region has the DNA TGCGCCAGCAGCCCCGCCCAGAATGAAAAACTGTTTTTT.